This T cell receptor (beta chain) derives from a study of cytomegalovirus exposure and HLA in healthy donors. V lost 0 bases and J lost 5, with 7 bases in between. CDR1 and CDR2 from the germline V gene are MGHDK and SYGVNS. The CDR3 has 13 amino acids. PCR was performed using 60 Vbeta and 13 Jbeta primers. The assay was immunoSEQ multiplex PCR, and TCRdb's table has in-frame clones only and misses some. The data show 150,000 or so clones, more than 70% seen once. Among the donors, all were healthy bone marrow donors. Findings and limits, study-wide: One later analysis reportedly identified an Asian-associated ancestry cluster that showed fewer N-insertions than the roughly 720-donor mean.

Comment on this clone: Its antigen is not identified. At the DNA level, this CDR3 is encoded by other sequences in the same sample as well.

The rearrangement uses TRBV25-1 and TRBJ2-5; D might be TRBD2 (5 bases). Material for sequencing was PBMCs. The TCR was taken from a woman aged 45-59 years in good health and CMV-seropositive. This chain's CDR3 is CASSEYGGETQYF. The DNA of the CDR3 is TGTGCCAGCAGTGAATATGGCGGGGAGACCCAGTACTTC.